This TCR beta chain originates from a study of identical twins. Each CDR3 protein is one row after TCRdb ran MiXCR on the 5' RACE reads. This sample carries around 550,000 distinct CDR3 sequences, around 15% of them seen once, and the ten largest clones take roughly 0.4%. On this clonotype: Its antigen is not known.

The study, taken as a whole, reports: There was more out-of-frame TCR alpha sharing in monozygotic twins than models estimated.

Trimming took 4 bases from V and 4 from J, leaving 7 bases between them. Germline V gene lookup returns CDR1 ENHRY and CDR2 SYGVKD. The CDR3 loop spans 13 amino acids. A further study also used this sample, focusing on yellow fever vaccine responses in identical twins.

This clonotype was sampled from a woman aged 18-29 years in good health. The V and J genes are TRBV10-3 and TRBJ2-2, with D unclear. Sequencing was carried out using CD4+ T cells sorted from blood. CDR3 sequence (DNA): TGTGCCATCAGTGCCCAGGCCACCGGGGAGCTGTTTTTT. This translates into CAISAQATGELFF.